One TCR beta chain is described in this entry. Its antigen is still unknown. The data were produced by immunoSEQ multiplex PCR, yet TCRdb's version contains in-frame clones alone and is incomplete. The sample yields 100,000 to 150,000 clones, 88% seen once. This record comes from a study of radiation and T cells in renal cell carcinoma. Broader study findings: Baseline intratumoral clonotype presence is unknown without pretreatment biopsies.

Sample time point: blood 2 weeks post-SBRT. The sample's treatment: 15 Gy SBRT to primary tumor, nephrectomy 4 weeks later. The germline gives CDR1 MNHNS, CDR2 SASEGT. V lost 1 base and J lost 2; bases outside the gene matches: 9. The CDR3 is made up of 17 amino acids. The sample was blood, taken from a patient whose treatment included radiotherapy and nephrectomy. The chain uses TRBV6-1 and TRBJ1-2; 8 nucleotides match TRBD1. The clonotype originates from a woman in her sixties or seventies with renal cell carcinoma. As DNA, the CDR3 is TGTGCCAGCAGTGAAGGGGGCAGGGGGCAGGGAAACTATGGCTACACCTTC. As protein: CASSEGGRGQGNYGYTF.